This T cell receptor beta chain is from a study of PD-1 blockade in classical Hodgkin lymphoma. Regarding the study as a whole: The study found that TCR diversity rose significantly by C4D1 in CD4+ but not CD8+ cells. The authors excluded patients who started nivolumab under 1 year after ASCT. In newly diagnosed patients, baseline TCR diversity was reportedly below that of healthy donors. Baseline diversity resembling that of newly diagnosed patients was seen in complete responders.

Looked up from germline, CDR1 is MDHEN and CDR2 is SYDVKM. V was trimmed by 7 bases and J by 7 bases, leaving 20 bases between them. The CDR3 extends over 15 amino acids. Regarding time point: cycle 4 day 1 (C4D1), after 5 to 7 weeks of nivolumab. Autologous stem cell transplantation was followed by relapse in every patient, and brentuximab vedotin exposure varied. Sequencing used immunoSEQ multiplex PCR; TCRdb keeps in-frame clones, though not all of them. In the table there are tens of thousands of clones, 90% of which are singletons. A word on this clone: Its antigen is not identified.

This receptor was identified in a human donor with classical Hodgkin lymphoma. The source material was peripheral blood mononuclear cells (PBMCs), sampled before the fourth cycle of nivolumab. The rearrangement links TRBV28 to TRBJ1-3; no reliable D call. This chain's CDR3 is CASTSSSVLWNTIYF. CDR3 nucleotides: TGTGCCAGCACCTCCTCCAGCGTCTTGTGGAACACCATATATTTT.